The present T cell receptor beta chain was sequenced within a study of vaccination and CD4 T cells after COVID-19 (dated by TCRdb to between 2021 and 2024). General notes on the study: SARS-CoV-2 positivity had been established in the convalescent patients by nasal swab PCR, and mild disease was recorded in roughly ten of these patients and severe disease in one. In the convalescent cohort there were six males and four females, among whom were two Hispanic individuals, seven Caucasians, two Asians and one multiracial person. Each participant got two doses of either the Pfizer-BioNTech BNT162b2 vaccine (n=8) or the Moderna mRNA-1273 vaccine (n=2). Post-COVID blood samples from convalescent patients were collected a median of approximately 93 days after diagnosis, with a range of 35 to 161 days. Post-vaccine blood samples were collected a median of approximately 72 days after the second vaccine dose, ranging from about 13 to 241 days. For stimulating the cultures, overlapping spike peptide pools were used, derived from SARS-CoV-2 as well as from the common cold coronaviruses HCoV-NL63, HCoV-OC43 and HCoV-229E. In control cultures, a CEFX viral epitope pool was used as positive control, an HIV-1 Nef peptide pool was used as negative control, or no peptide was added. In ten to eleven COVID-19 convalescent patients and a handful of infection-naive healthy vaccine recipients, the spike-specific CD4+ TCR repertoire before mRNA vaccination was compared with the repertoire after mRNA vaccination. What the study reported, not specific to this receptor: The median count of SARS-CoV-2-reactive clonotypes went up from under 25 after infection to 35 to 40 after vaccination, although the change was not significant. In convalescent patients, a median approximately 90% of post-vaccine SARS-CoV-2-reactive clones were detected only after vaccination, suggesting vaccine-specific priming. The study included relatively few convalescent patients and did not analyze early timepoints after natural infection. Of the vaccine-specific clones found in convalescent patients, nearly all (304 of 307) were mono-reactive for SARS-CoV-2 spike instead of being cross-reactive with common cold coronaviruses.

The meaning of the sample's treatment or condition label: approximately 9-day PBMC culture with coronavirus spike peptide pools or control peptides (ViraFEST assay). The study used the ViraFEST assay, which expanded antigen-specific T cells with peptide pools and then identified expanded clonotypes by TCR sequencing. The convalescent patients' positive SARS-CoV-2 PCR tests fell between March and December 2020, which was before the Alpha, Beta and Delta variants emerged in the United States. Approximately 1.8 million PBMCs per well were cultured in IMDM with roughly 5% human AB serum and 7.5 to 10 IU/ml IL-2, plus 10 ug/ml peptide pools. On days 3 and 7, half of the culture medium was replaced with fresh IL-2-containing medium. CD4+ T cells were isolated after around 11 days of culture through negative selection using the EasySep CD4+ T cell isolation kit. Ficoll-Paque Plus gradient centrifugation was used to isolate PBMCs from whole blood, and the isolated PBMCs were then either used fresh or cryopreserved at -140C. Culture conditions were generally each tested in triplicate wells.

Remarks on this clonotype: Its antigen remains unidentified. A much larger clone lies a single base off, so this may be a read error.

V trim: 5 bases; J trim: 4 bases; unmatched bases: 8. The CDR3, cysteine through phenylalanine, is 15 amino acids long. This entry keeps only the CDR3 DNA: 45 bases, framed from base 1. The germline V gene supplies CDR1 MGHDK and CDR2 SYGVNS. The library was generated by PCR. At the Johns Hopkins FTIC core, DNA from the cultured CD4+ T cells underwent TCR sequencing with the Oncomine TCR Beta short-read assay. The QIAamp micro DNA kit was used to extract genomic DNA from the cultured CD4+ T cells. Oncomine TCR Beta libraries made from cultured CD4+ T cells were pooled using unique dual indexes and sequenced on an Illumina iSeq 100. Under the source paper's analysis protocol: Non-productive sequences were filtered out, and CDR3s that did not start with C, did not end with F or W, or were shorter than 7 amino acids were discarded. The MANAFEST web application identified antigen-specific clonotypes by comparing peptide-stimulated wells against reference wells and other culture wells. Positive clones required FDR below 0.05, an odds ratio above 5, and productive frequency above 0.1% in at least two of three replicate wells. Cross-reactive clonotypes were defined as significantly expanded in both SARS-CoV-2 spike wells and at least one common cold coronavirus spike condition. Levenshtein distances (stringdist) and unrooted phylogenetic trees (ape) in R version 3.6.1 were used to assess CDR3 homology. TCRdb reprocessed the public reads (quality trimming at Q25 with fastp, clone calling with MiXCR) and kept in-frame beta chains. Every CDR3 protein is listed once, alongside the most common genes and DNA of its rows. The V and J calls and clone size are TCRdb's, not the authors'. For this sample there are under 5,000 distinct CDR3 sequences; roughly a fifth appear just once. The ten largest account for 20% to 25% of the sample.

The receptor comes from a human donor who had recovered from COVID-19. Rearrangement joined TRBV25-1 to TRBJ2-5; 9 bases in the junction line up with TRBD1. The sequencing sample was made of CD4+ T cells from blood, cultured in vitro. CDR3 sequence: CASSPMGTGIETQYF. The nucleotides read TGTGCCAGCAGTCCAATGGGGACAGGGATAGAGACCCAGTACTTC.